Shown below are 32 T cell receptor beta chains from a single sample sequenced in a study of CD8+ T cells in alopecia areata. The authors extracted RNA and reverse transcribed it into cDNA as the sequencing template. Sequencing used immunoSEQ multiplex PCR; TCRdb keeps in-frame clones, though not all of them. Here the sample spans some 170,000 clones, less than 75% being singletons. Here the sequenced sample was CD8+ T cells sorted from blood, taken at week 0. Receptors were obtained from a human donor with alopecia areata.

The chain joins TRBV27 to TRBJ1-4; D remains unclear. From germline, CDR1 is MNHEY and CDR2 SMNVEV (reference sequence). This CDR3 has 14 amino acids. The germline V and J ends were trimmed by 5 bases and 8 bases, with 15 bases remaining between them. The CDR3 protein is CASSIKAAVEKLFF. Here the CDR3 DNA reads TGTGCCAGCAGTATCAAGGCCGCGGTCGAAAAACTGTTTTTT. The variable domain in full, completed from reference TRBV27 and TRBJ1-4, reads EAQVTQNPRYLITVTGKKLTVTCSQNMNHEYMSWYRQDPGLGLRQIYYSMNVEVTDKGDVPEGYKVSRKEKRNFPLILESPSPNQTSLYFCASSIKAAVEKLFFGSGTQLSVL.

The chain carries TRBV30 and TRBJ2-5; 12 nucleotides align to TRBD2. CDR1 GTSNPN and CDR2 SVGIG come from the germline V gene (reference sequence). J was trimmed by 5 bases and V by 4 bases; bases with no gene match: 5. The length of the CDR3 is 14 residues. CDR3 protein: CAWTSGGASETQYF. In DNA, the CDR3 is TGTGCCTGGACTAGCGGGGGGGCCAGCGAGACCCAGTACTTC.

The chain employs TRBV2 and TRBJ2-1; tentatively, D is TRBD2 (8 bases). The ends were cut back, 5 bases at V and 8 bases at J, with 25 bases in the middle. Germline loops: CDR1 SNHLY, CDR2 FYNNEI. The CDR3 has 17 residues. The chain's CDR3 is CASSSPREGTVVYEQFF. CDR3 sequence (DNA): TGTGCCAGCAGTTCCCCCCGGGAGGGGACAGTAGTTTATGAGCAGTTCTTC.

This clone was detected only a few times. The chain uses TRBV6-5 and TRBJ2-5; D ambiguous. CDR3 size: 14 residues. V lost 0 bases, J lost 1 base, and 6 bases lay in between. CDR1 MNHEY and CDR2 SVGAGI come from the germline V gene. CDR3 region: CASSYSYTQETQYF. For the CDR3, the DNA is TGTGCCAGCAGTTACTCGTACACCCAAGAGACCCAGTACTTC.

The chain employs TRBV29-1 and TRBJ1-2, with D tentatively TRBD1 (5 bases). Germline assignment: CDR1 SQVTM and CDR2 ANQGSEA. This CDR3 comprises 13 residues. V shed 7 bases and J shed 2 bases, with 14 bases lying between them. The CDR3 region is CSAPAQGNYGYTF. DNA of the CDR3: TGCAGCGCCCCGGCGCAGGGCAACTATGGCTACACCTTC.

V gene TRBV7-9 combines with J gene TRBJ2-2; D is unresolved. V was trimmed by 5 bases and J by 1 base, leaving 11 bases between them. CDR1 SEHNR and CDR2 FQNEAQ come from the germline V gene (reference sequence). CDR3 length: 15 residues. CDR3 amino acids: CASSQFLRNTGELFF. CDR3 nucleotides: TGTGCCAGCAGCCAGTTCTTAAGGAACACCGGGGAGCTGTTTTTT. Drawing the rest from reference TRBV7-9 and TRBJ2-2, the complete variable domain is DTGVSQNPRHKITKRGQNVTFRCDPISEHNRLYWYRQTLGQGPEFLTYFQNEAQLEKSRLLSDRFSAERPKGSFSTLEIQRTEQGDSAMYLCASSQFLRNTGELFFGEGSRLTVL.

The rearrangement uses TRBV29-1 and TRBJ2-1; D might be TRBD1 (6 bases). The CDR3 extends over 14 amino acids. Trimming took off 3 bases at V and 4 bases at J, with 13 bases between the two ends. Per the germline V gene, CDR1 is SQVTM and CDR2 is ANQGSEA. The CDR3 loop reads CSVETGREYNEQFF. The CDR3 DNA reads TGCAGCGTTGAGACAGGTCGAGAGTACAATGAGCAGTTCTTC.

This clone was counted a few times. The CDR3 here is CASSSGGSYEQYF. CDR3 DNA sequence: TGTGCCAGCAGTTCTGGGGGCTCCTACGAGCAGTACTTC. This chain connects TRBV28 to TRBJ2-7; the D call may be TRBD1 or TRBD2 (5 bases each). The germline V and J ends were trimmed by 4 bases and 0 bases, with 7 bases remaining between them. The CDR3 contains 13 residues. The V gene's germline CDR1 is MDHEN and CDR2 SYDVKM.

Written as DNA, the CDR3 is TGTGCCAGCAGAAGTGGACGCCCCGTTTCCGATGAGCAGTTCTTC. It specifies CASRSGRPVSDEQFF. V is TRBV7-9 and J is TRBJ2-1, with no clear D. This CDR3 has 15 amino acids. Trimming removed 6 bases at V and 8 bases at J, with 20 bases between. From germline, CDR1 is SEHNR and CDR2 FQNEAQ (reference sequence).

This clone was observed a single time. The chain links TRBV21-1 to TRBJ2-5; the table names TRBD1, a call not compared with the DNA. TRBV21-1 is marked as a pseudogene. The CDR3 loop spans 16 amino acids. In DNA form, the CDR3 reads TGTGCCAGCAGCAAAGGATATTGGACACCAAAAGAGACCCAGTACTTC. This encodes CASSKGYWTPKETQYF.

This chain uses TRBV7-9 with TRBJ2-7; 9 positions agree with TRBD1. This CDR3 region has 14 residues. Unmatched junction bases numbered 3, after V lost 4 bases and J lost 2 bases. Germline CDR1 and CDR2: SEHNR and FQNEAQ (reference sequence). CDR3 coding DNA: TGTGCCAGCAGCTCCCGGGACAGGGCCTACGAGCAGTACTTC. It encodes CASSSRDRAYEQYF. The full variable domain, completed using reference TRBV7-9 and TRBJ2-7, is DTGVSQNPRHKITKRGQNVTFRCDPISEHNRLYWYRQTLGQGPEFLTYFQNEAQLEKSRLLSDRFSAERPKGSFSTLEIQRTEQGDSAMYLCASSSRDRAYEQYFGPGTRLTVT.

The chain recombines TRBV4-1 with TRBJ1-1, with D uncertain. Germline V gene data show CDR1 as MGHRA and CDR2 as YSYEKL. Trimming shortened V by 1 base and J by 1 base, and 19 bases separated the two germline ends. This CDR3 has 18 amino acids. The CDR3 sequence: CASSQGLASSRQNTEAFF. The CDR3, as DNA: TGCGCCAGCAGCCAAGGCCTCGCTTCGTCGAGACAGAACACTGAAGCTTTCTTT.

The chain recombines TRBV7-7 with TRBJ2-1; 8 positions agree with TRBD1. This CDR3 has 15 amino acids. With V trimmed by 5 bases and J by 5 bases, 8 bases remained unmatched. The germline V gene has CDR1 SSHAT and CDR2 FNYEAQ (reference sequence). The CDR3 bases are TGTGCCAGCAGCCTTGGACAGGGTTCCCACAATGAGCAGTTCTTC. It is translated as CASSLGQGSHNEQFF.

This CDR3 is CASSQTSGGAYTGELFF. The DNA for the CDR3 is TGCGCCAGCAGCCAGACTAGCGGGGGGGCCTACACCGGGGAGCTGTTTTTT. This chain links TRBV4-1 with TRBJ2-2, with TRBD2 matching 14 bases. The CDR3 length is 17 residues. V shed 3 bases, J shed 3 bases, and the junction held 3 bases outside the gene matches. Germline V gene lookup returns CDR1 MGHRA and CDR2 YSYEKL.

The chain combines TRBV12-5 with TRBJ2-1, with 8 bases that match TRBD2. Germline trimming cut 3 bases from V and 4 bases from J; bases unmatched to any gene: 2. The V gene's germline CDR1 is LGHNT and CDR2 FRNRAP. This CDR3 is 14 amino acids long. CDR3: CASGFAGGYNEQFF. For the CDR3, the DNA is TGTGCTAGTGGTTTCGCGGGGGGTTACAATGAGCAGTTCTTC.

This chain connects TRBV30 to TRBJ2-7; TRBD2 matches at 10 bases. The CDR3 loop spans 15 amino acids. Per the germline V gene, CDR1 is GTSNPN and CDR2 is SVGIG (reference sequence). Trimming took 1 base from V and 2 from J; bases not matched to a gene: 5. CDR3 loop: CAWSASSGGPYEQYF. The CDR3 DNA is TGTGCCTGGAGTGCGTCTAGCGGGGGTCCCTACGAGCAGTACTTC.

The gene calls are TRBV6-5 and TRBJ1-1; no definite D call. Germline values: CDR1 MNHEY, CDR2 SVGAGI. The CDR3 loop spans 13 amino acids. Trimming stripped 6 bases from V and 0 bases from J, with 8 bases between. The CDR3 DNA reads as TGTGCCAGCAGCGCGGAAGTGAACACTGAAGCTTTCTTT. Translated, it gives CASSAEVNTEAFF.

This clone is a singleton in its sample. The V gene is TRBV7-2, the J gene TRBJ1-1; D perhaps matches TRBD1 (5 bases). The CDR3 runs to 13 residues. V lost 3 bases to trimming and J lost 5 bases, with 10 bases between them. Germline V gives CDR1 SGHTA, CDR2 FQGNSA. The CDR3 DNA sequence: TGTGCCAGCAGCTTTTGGGGGGAGACTGAAGCTTTCTTT. The encoded protein is CASSFWGETEAFF.

The gene calls are TRBV27 and TRBJ2-5, with TRBD2 identical over 12 bases. Germline values: CDR1 MNHEY, CDR2 SMNVEV (reference sequence). After removal of 6 bases from V and 4 bases from J, the junction contained 18 bases not matched to a gene. The CDR3 length is 19 residues. In DNA, the CDR3 is TGTGCCAGCAGCAACTTCCTAGCGGGGGGGAGAGGGTTCGGAGAGACCCAGTACTTC. Protein sequence: CASSNFLAGGRGFGETQYF.

The chain employs TRBV29-1 and TRBJ2-2; D gene ambiguous. The CDR3 runs 12 residues. Germline CDR1 is SQVTM and CDR2 is ANQGSEA. Trimming removed 4 bases from V and 0 bases from J, with 3 bases in between. The CDR3 sequence: CSVGSNTGELFF. DNA of the CDR3: TGCAGCGTTGGATCGAACACCGGGGAGCTGTTTTTT.

A few counts support this clone. In DNA form, the CDR3 reads TGTGCCAGTAATCGGTGGGGCACTGAAGCTTTCTTT. Translation gives CASNRWGTEAFF. The chain uses TRBV19 and TRBJ1-1; D gene uncertain. Germline CDR1 is LNHDA and CDR2 is SQIVND (reference sequence). CDR3 length equals 12 residues. The V and J ends lost 7 bases and 4 bases respectively, with 10 bases between them.

This chain uses TRBV27 with TRBJ1-2; D is unresolved. Germline-derived CDR1 and CDR2 are MNHEY and SMNVEV (reference sequence). There are 13 residues in the CDR3. Trimming shortened V by 3 bases and J by 3 bases, and 8 bases separated the two germline ends. For the CDR3, the DNA is TGTGCCAGCAGTTTCGAGGCAGACTATGGCTACACCTTC. Residues: CASSFEADYGYTF.

V gene TRBV6-5 combines with J gene TRBJ2-5; D is unresolved. Trimming removed 2 bases from V and 5 bases from J, with 15 bases in between. The length of the CDR3 is 15 residues. Germline V lookup: CDR1 MNHEY, CDR2 SVGAGI. The CDR3 nucleotides read TGTGCCAGCAGTTACGCCCACCAAGCGAGGGAGACCCAGTACTTC. Translated, it gives CASSYAHQARETQYF.

The chain combines TRBV29-1 with TRBJ1-1; 7 nucleotides agree with TRBD1. The CDR3 extends over 15 amino acids. V was pared by 7 bases and J by 0 bases, with 11 bases of the junction left unmatched. Germline CDR1 and CDR2: SQVTM and ANQGSEA. The CDR3, as DNA: TGCAGCGCCTTCGAAAGGGGGCTTTTGAACACTGAAGCTTTCTTT. Residues: CSAFERGLLNTEAFF.

The rearrangement uses TRBV4-2 and TRBJ2-5, with D tentatively TRBD1 or TRBD2 (6 bases each). The CDR3 is 16 amino acids. V dropped 1 base and J dropped 1 base, with 13 bases sitting between them. CDR1 and CDR2 from the germline V gene are LGHNA and YNFKEQ. The CDR3 nucleotides are TGTGCCAGCAGCCAAGTGCTACAGGGAGGCCAAGAGACCCAGTACTTC. Encoded protein: CASSQVLQGGQETQYF.

The chain carries TRBV11-2 and TRBJ1-1; unclear D gene. Germline V gives CDR1 SGHAT, CDR2 FQNNGV. This CDR3 contains 15 residues. Trimming shortened V by 3 bases and J by 1 base, and 12 bases separated the two germline ends. CDR3 bases: TGTGCCAGCAGCTTTCGGTCATCCGGGAACACTGAAGCTTTCTTT. Translation: CASSFRSSGNTEAFF.

This chain uses TRBV9 with TRBJ2-1, with TRBD1 identical over 8 bases. Germline lookup yields CDR1 SGDLS and CDR2 YYNGEE. V dropped 4 bases and J dropped 4; count of bases not matched to a gene: 4. This CDR3 is 14 amino acids long. The CDR3 DNA reads TGTGCCAGCAGCAACAGGGGGAAGTACAATGAGCAGTTCTTC. Translation gives CASSNRGKYNEQFF. The complete variable domain, with remaining parts taken from reference TRBV9 and TRBJ2-1, reads DSGVTQTPKHLITATGQRVTLRCSPRSGDLSVYWYQQSLDQGLQFLIQYYNGEERAKGNILERFSAQQFPDLHSELNLSSLELGDSALYFCASSNRGKYNEQFFGPGTRLTVL.

This chain joins TRBV11-1 and TRBJ1-6; TRBD1 is a possible D gene (5 bases). The V and J ends lost 8 bases and 9 bases respectively, with 17 bases between them. This CDR3 has 14 residues. Germline V gives CDR1 SGHAT, CDR2 FQDESV (reference sequence). This CDR3 is CASGPLGVGSPLHF. CDR3 nucleotide sequence: TGTGCCAGCGGTCCGCTGGGGGTGGGTTCACCCCTCCACTTT.

The chain joins TRBV29-1 to TRBJ2-7, with D maybe TRBD1 (7 bases). CDR1 is SQVTM, CDR2 ANQGSEA, per germline. CDR3 size: 14 residues. V dropped 5 bases and J dropped 1 base, with 15 bases sitting between them. This CDR3 reads CSVSGQEGSYEQYF. CDR3 in DNA: TGCAGCGTTTCCGGACAGGAGGGTTCCTACGAGCAGTACTTC.

For this clone: A read error may produce the germline difference seen at one junction end. This chain joins TRBV4-1 and TRBJ2-7; TRBD1 matches at 9 bases. This CDR3 contains 12 residues. The germline V gene has CDR1 MGHRA and CDR2 YSYEKL. Here the CDR3 DNA reads TGCGCCAGCAGCATGGGACAGGGAGAGCAGCACTTC. Protein: CASSMGQGEQHF.

J is TRBJ1-5 and V is TRBV15; 8 bases agree with TRBD1. Germline loops: CDR1 LNHNV, CDR2 YYDKDF (reference sequence). The CDR3 is 16 residues long. V was pared by 3 bases and J by 4 bases, with 8 bases of the junction left unmatched. The CDR3 reads CATSSHGQGKNQPQHF. In DNA form, the CDR3 reads TGTGCCACCAGCAGCCATGGACAGGGAAAAAATCAGCCCCAGCATTTT.

This chain uses TRBV5-5 with TRBJ1-1, with D hard to call. The CDR3 sequence is 12 residues long. V was pared by 2 bases and J by 6 bases, with 8 bases between. The V gene's germline CDR1 is SGHKS and CDR2 YYEKEE (reference sequence). CDR3: CASSFAGAEAFF. The CDR3 nucleotides are TGTGCCAGCAGCTTTGCGGGTGCTGAAGCTTTCTTT.